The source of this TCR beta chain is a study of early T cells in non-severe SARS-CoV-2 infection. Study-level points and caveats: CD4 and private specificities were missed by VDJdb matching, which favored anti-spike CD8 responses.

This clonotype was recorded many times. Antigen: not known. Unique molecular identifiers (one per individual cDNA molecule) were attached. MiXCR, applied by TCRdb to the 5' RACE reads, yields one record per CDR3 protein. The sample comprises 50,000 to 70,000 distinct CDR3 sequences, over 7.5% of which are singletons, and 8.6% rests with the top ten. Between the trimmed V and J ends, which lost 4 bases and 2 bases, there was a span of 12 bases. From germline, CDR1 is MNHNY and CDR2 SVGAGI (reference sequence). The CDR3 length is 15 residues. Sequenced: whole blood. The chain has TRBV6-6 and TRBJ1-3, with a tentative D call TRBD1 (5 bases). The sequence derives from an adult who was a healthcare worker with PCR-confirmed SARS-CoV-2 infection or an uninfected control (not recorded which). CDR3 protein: CASSWGSPTGNTIYF. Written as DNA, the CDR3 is TGTGCCAGCAGTTGGGGGTCCCCCACTGGAAACACCATATATTTT.